The clone carrying this T cell receptor beta chain appeared a few times. Trimming removed 0 bases from V and 3 bases from J, with 10 bases in between. The CDR3 sequence is 14 residues long. Germline V gene data show CDR1 as SGDLS and CDR2 as YYNGEE. The data are from a study of regulatory T cells in long-lasting Graves disease. TCR beta libraries were built with iRepertoire HTBI primers and Arm-PCR of CDR3 regions. TCRdb passed the multiplex PCR reads through MiXCR, listing each CDR3 protein once. The data show approximately 400,000 distinct CDR3 sequences, about 16% seen once. Time point specified: newly diagnosed GD, antithyroid drugs for less than 3 months. Extracted PBMC RNA gave rise to the TCR library. Nine milliliters of peripheral blood went into EDTA tubes. This sample also belongs to another study, concerning T cells in Graves' hyperthyroidism and ophthalmopathy.

The specimen comprised peripheral blood mononuclear cells (PBMCs), sampled at new diagnosis, from a patient treated with antithyroid drugs. The TCR was taken from a woman in her 30s with Graves disease. The V call is TRBV9, the J call TRBJ2-7; TRBD2 is a possible D gene (6 bases). CDR3: CASSVGSSGYEQYF. The DNA of the CDR3 is TGTGCCAGCAGCGTAGGTAGTAGCGGCTACGAGCAGTACTTC.